Listed below are T cell receptor beta chains from one sample, sequenced in a study of blood T cell repertoires in COVID-19. Clones were sequenced by immunoSEQ multiplex PCR, and TCRdb holds only the in-frame ones, with some missing. In the table there are about 99,000 clones, over 80% of which are singletons. Sequenced: peripheral blood. These receptor sequences come from a man aged 45-60 years with acute or convalescent COVID-19. CDR3s include the opening cysteine and the closing phenylalanine or tryptophan. The D gene is left open where the match is weak. The size entry is marked missing in some rows and otherwise reads once, few, many or a size class.

.	TRBJ2-2	TRBD2	TRBV5-4	TGTGCCAGCAGCCCAGTCGCTAGCGGGAGTACCACCGGGGAGCTGTTTTTT	CASSPVASGSTTGELFF
.	TRBJ1-2	TRBD1	TRBV28	TGTGCCAGCAGGCGACAGGGGGCTTTAGTCTATGGCTACACCTTC	CASRRQGALVYGYTF
.	TRBJ1-5	.	TRBV7-2	TGTGCCAGCAGCTCCCGCATGAGGCATCAGCCCCAGCATTTT	CASSSRMRHQPQHF
.	TRBJ2-3	.	TRBV10-1	TGCGCCAGCAGTGAGTCAAGGACACCACCGGGTACGCAGTATTTT	CASSESRTPPGTQYF
.	TRBJ2-1	.	TRBV19	TGTGCCAGTAGTCCAGAGGTGCTTCGGCGCCATGAGCAGTTCTTC	CASSPEVLRRHEQFF
.	TRBJ2-5	.	TRBV30	TGTGCCTGGGCGGTGAAGGAGACCCAGTACTTC	CAWAVKETQYF
.	TRBJ2-5	TRBD2	TRBV28	TGTGCCAGTGTCGGACTAGCAGGGCAAGAGACCCAGTACTTC	CASVGLAGQETQYF
.	TRBJ2-1	TRBD2	TRBV28	TGTGCCAGCAGTTCGTCCCTAGCGGGAGGTAAGCCGGCCAAAAGGAATGAGCAGTTCTTC	CASSSSLAGGKPAKRNEQFF
.	TRBJ2-2	.	TRBV9	TGTGCCAGCAGCGCCTATTCCATGGACACCGGGGAGCTGTTTTTT	CASSAYSMDTGELFF
.	TRBJ2-1	TRBD2	TRBV29-1	TGCAGCGTTGGAGGGCTAGCGGGAAATGAGCAGTTCTTC	CSVGGLAGNEQFF
.	TRBJ2-3	.	TRBV6-4	TGTGCCAGCATTCCCGGGGATACGCAGTATTTT	CASIPGDTQYF
.	TRBJ1-1	TRBD1	TRBV5-5	TGTGCCAGCAGCCCTCGACAGGGGGCGAACACTGAAGCTTTCTTT	CASSPRQGANTEAFF
.	TRBJ2-7	TRBD2	TRBV27	TGTGCCAGCAGTTTAAGGGGACTAGGTACTTACGAGCAGTACTTC	CASSLRGLGTYEQYF
.	TRBJ1-1	.	TRBV5-1	TGCGCCAGCAGCTTGGTTCACTTGAACACTGAAGCTTTCTTT	CASSLVHLNTEAFF
.	TRBJ1-5	.	TRBV6-2/TRBV6-3	TGTGCCAGCAGTTACGGGCACCCCGAATATGGGCAGCCCCAGCATTTT	CASSYGHPEYGQPQHF
.	TRBJ1-2	.	TRBV19	TGTGCCAGTAGTATAAGCAGGGGCGTCTCCTATGGCTACACCTTC	CASSISRGVSYGYTF
.	TRBJ1-5	.	TRBV5-1	TGCGCCAGCAGCTTGTCAGGGGCGAGCAATCAGCCCCAGCATTTT	CASSLSGASNQPQHF
.	TRBJ1-2	.	TRBV20-1	TGCAGTGCTAGTGAGTCAGTCGGGTATGGCTACACCTTC	CSASESVGYGYTF
.	TRBJ2-7	.	TRBV20-1	TGCAGTGCTAGTCAGGCCACGGGGGAGCAGTACTTC	CSASQATGEQYF
.	TRBJ2-7	.	TRBV19	TGTGCCAGTAGTTCTGGGCCTGTCTACGAGCAGTACTTC	CASSSGPVYEQYF
.	TRBJ1-2	TRBD1	TRBV5-1	TGCGCCAGCAGCCCCGGGACAGGGGGGGGATATGGCTACACCTTC	CASSPGTGGGYGYTF
once	TRBJ2-7	.	TRBV11-3	TGTGCCAGCAGCCAGGCGGGATTGAGCTCCTACGAGCAGTACTTC	CASSQAGLSSYEQYF
.	TRBJ1-1	TRBD1	TRBV27	TGTGCCAGCAGTATTAGGGGGCTGAGCACTGAAGCTTTCTTT	CASSIRGLSTEAFF
.	TRBJ2-7	.	TRBV4-2	TGTGCCAGCAGCCAGGTGACAGGCCCCGAGCAGTACTTC	CASSQVTGPEQYF
.	TRBJ2-7	.	TRBV5-5	TGTGCCAGCAGCTTGGGACAAGGAAACTACGAGCAGTACTTC	CASSLGQGNYEQYF
.	TRBJ1-1	.	TRBV28	TGTGCCAGCAGTTTAAAATACAGGCCCATGAACACTGAAGCTTTCTTT	CASSLKYRPMNTEAFF
.	TRBJ2-7	.	TRBV19	TGTGCCAGTAGTCGAGGGAGCTCCTACGAGCAGTACTTC	CASSRGSSYEQYF
.	TRBJ2-4	TRBD2	TRBV3-1/TRBV3-2	TGTGCCAGCAGCCACCGACTAGCGTCCAAAAACATTCAGTACTTC	CASSHRLASKNIQYF
few	TRBJ2-2	.	TRBV3-1/TRBV3-2	TGTGCCAGCAGCCAAGTTGTTGTAGACTTTTCCACCGGGGAGCTGTTTTTT	CASSQVVVDFSTGELFF
once	TRBJ1-2	.	TRBV7-2	TGTGCCAGCAGCTTAGGGACAGTCGTTGGCTACACCTTC	CASSLGTVVGYTF
once	TRBJ1-2	TRBD1	TRBV3-1/TRBV3-2	TGTGCCAGCAGACCCCAGGGGGTGGGACCGTATGGCTACACCTTC	CASRPQGVGPYGYTF
.	TRBJ2-3	TRBD1	TRBV7-6	TGTGCCAGCAGCTTGGGACAGGGAGGCACAGATACGCAGTATTTT	CASSLGQGGTDTQYF
.	TRBJ2-7	.	TRBV19	TGTGCCAGTAGTATCGAGCAGGGGACCTACGAGCAGTACTTC	CASSIEQGTYEQYF
.	TRBJ1-1	.	TRBV19	TGTGCCAGTAGTATAGGCCAGGGGCGGACTGAAGCTTTCTTT	CASSIGQGRTEAFF
.	TRBJ2-1	TRBD1	TRBV25-1	TGTGCCAGCAGTGGAATCGGACAGGGGGGCTACTACAATGAGCAGTTCTTC	CASSGIGQGGYYNEQFF
few	TRBJ2-1	TRBD1	TRBV19	TGTGCCAGTAGGAATAACAGGGGTAATTCCTACAATGAGCAGTTCTTC	CASRNNRGNSYNEQFF
.	TRBJ2-7	.	TRBV3-1/TRBV3-2	TGTGCCAGCAGCCACCAAACAGGGAACGAGCAGTACTTC	CASSHQTGNEQYF
.	TRBJ2-5	.	TRBV30	TGTGCCTGGAATTTAGGCGGAGAGACCCAGTACTTC	CAWNLGGETQYF
.	TRBJ1-4	.	TRBV12-3/TRBV12-4	TGTGCCAGCAGCTCCGGGGAAAAACTGTTTTTT	CASSSGEKLFF
.	TRBJ2-7	.	TRBV23-1	TGCGCCAGATTTCCAGCTAGACCTCCCTACGAGCAGTACTTC	CARFPARPPYEQYF